The T cell receptor (beta chain) under discussion was sequenced for a study of cytomegalovirus exposure and HLA in healthy donors. Study-level background: From HLA-typed donors, an early data release held about 92 million unique TCRs.

PCR was performed using 60 Vbeta and 13 Jbeta primers. The table came from immunoSEQ multiplex PCR; TCRdb's copy has only in-frame clones and leaves some out. This table has under 300,000 clones, under 80% appearing once. For this clone: The antigen is undetermined.

V lost 3 bases to trimming and J lost 6 bases, with 11 bases between them. Germline V gene sequence: CDR1 MNHEY, CDR2 SVGAGI. This CDR3 region has 13 residues. Overall study findings and caveats: The authors later found TCR association rates varying by HLA locus, with DRB1 most and HLA-C fewest. With further analysis later on, most CMV-associated TCR beta chains appeared HLA-restricted. Cytomegalovirus association was listed for about 160 TCR beta chains.

The V call is TRBV6-5, the J call TRBJ1-2, with a weak D call TRBD1 (5 bases). The sequenced material came from PBMCs. The sequence derives from a female donor in good health and CMV-seronegative. The CDR3 nucleotides read TGTGCCAGCAGTTATCGCACGGGGGATGGCTACACCTTC. Its translation is CASSYRTGDGYTF.